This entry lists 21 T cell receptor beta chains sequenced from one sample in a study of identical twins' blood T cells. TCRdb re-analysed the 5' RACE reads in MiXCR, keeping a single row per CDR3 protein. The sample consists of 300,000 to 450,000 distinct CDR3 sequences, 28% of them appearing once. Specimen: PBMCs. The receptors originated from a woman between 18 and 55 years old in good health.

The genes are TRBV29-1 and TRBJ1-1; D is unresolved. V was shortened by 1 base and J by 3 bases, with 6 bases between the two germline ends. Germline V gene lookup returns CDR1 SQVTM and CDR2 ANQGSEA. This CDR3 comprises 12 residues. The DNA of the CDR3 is TGCAGCGTTGAAGGGCCCTACACTGAAGCTTTCTTT. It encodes CSVEGPYTEAFF. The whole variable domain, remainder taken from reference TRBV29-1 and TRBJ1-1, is SAVISQKPSRDICQRGTSLTIQCQVDSQVTMMFWYRQQPGQSLTLIATANQGSEATYESGFVIDKFPISRPNLTFSTLTVSNMSPEDSSIYLCSVEGPYTEAFFGQGTRLTVV.

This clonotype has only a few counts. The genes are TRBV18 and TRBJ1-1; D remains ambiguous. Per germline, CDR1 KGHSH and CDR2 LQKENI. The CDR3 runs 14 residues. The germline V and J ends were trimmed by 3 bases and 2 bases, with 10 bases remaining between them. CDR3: CASSPPPVNTEAFF. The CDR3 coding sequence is TGTGCCAGCTCACCCCCCCCCGTAAACACTGAAGCTTTCTTT.

The CDR3 DNA reads TGTGCCAGCAGTTACGTCGGCAGGGGGTCAGATACGCAGTATTTT. It is translated as CASSYVGRGSDTQYF. The chain has TRBV6-6 and TRBJ2-3; TRBD1 matches 7 bases. Germline CDR1 MNHNY, CDR2 SVGAGI (reference sequence). The CDR3 is 15 amino acids. V trimming: 2 bases; J trimming: 4 bases; junction bases outside the gene matches: 6.

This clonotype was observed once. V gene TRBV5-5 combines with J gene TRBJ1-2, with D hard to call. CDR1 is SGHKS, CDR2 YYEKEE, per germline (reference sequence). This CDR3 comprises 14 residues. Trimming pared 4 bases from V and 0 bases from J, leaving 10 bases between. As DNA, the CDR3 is TGTGCCAGCAGCGGAACGGCTACTAACTATGGCTACACCTTC. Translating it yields CASSGTATNYGYTF.

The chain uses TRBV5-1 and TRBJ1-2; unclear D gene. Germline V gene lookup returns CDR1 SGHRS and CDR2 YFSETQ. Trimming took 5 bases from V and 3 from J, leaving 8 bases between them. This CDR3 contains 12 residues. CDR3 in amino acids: CASSQAYYGYTF. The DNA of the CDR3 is TGCGCCAGCAGTCAGGCCTACTATGGCTACACCTTC. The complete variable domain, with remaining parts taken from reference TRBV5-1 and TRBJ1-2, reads KAGVTQTPRYLIKTRGQQVTLSCSPISGHRSVSWYQQTPGQGLQFLFEYFSETQRNKGNFPGRFSGRQFSNSRSEMNVSTLELGDSALYLCASSQAYYGYTFGSGTRLTVV.

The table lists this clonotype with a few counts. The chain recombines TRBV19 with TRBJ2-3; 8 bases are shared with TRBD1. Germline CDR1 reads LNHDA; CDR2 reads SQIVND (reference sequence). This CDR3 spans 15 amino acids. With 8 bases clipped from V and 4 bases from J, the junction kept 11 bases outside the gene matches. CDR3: CASRRGQGLSDTQYF. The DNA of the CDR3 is TGTGCCAGTCGACGAGGACAGGGACTTTCAGATACGCAGTATTTT.

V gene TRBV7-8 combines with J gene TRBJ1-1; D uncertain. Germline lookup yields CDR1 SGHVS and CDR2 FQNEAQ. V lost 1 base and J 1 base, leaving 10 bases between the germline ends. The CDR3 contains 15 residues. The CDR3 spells CASSLGAAGNTEAFF. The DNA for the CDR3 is TGTGCCAGCAGCTTAGGCGCTGCAGGGAACACTGAAGCTTTCTTT.

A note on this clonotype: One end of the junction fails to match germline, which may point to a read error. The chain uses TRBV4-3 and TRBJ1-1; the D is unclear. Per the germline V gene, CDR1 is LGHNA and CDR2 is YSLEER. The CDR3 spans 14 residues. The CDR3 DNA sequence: TGCGCCAGCGGCCAAGATAGGAGGAACACTGAAGCTTTCTTT. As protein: CASGQDRRNTEAFF.

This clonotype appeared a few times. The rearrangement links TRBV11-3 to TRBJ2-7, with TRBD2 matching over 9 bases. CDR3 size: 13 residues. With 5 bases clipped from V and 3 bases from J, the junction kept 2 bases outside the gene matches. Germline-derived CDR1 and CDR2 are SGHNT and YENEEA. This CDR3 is CASSGLASYEQYF. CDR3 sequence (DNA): TGTGCCAGCAGCGGACTAGCGAGCTACGAGCAGTACTTC. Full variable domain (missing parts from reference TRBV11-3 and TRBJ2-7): EAGVVQSPRYKIIEKKQPVAFWCNPISGHNTLYWYLQNLGQGPELLIRYENEEAVDDSQLPKDRFSAERLKGVDSTLKIQPAELGDSAVYLCASSGLASYEQYFGPGTRLTVT.

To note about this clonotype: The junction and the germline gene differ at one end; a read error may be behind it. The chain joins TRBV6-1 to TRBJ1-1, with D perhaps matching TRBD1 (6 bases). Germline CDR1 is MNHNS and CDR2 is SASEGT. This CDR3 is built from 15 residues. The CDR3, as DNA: TGTGTCAGCAGTGAACACAGGGTAGGGGTCACTGAAGCTTTCTTT. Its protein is CVSSEHRVGVTEAFF.

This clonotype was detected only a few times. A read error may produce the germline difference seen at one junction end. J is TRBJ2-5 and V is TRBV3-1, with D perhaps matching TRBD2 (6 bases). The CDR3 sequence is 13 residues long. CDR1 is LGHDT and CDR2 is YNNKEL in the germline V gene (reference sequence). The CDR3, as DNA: TGTGCCAGCAGCCAAGCTCTGGGGTCTAGCGAAGACTTC. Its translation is CASSQALGSSEDF.

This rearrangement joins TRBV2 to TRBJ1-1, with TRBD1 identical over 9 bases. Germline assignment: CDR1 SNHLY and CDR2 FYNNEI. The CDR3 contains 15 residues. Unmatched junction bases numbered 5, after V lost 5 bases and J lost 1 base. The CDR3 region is CASSSDRGRNTEAFF. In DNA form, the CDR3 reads TGTGCCAGCAGTAGCGACAGGGGGAGGAACACTGAAGCTTTCTTT.

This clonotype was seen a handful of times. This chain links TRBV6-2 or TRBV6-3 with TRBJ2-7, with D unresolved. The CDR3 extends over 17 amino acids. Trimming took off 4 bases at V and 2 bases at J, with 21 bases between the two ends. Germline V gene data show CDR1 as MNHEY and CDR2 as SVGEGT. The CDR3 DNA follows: TGTGCCAGCAGTTTAATTCCCACCCGGTCGGCCACCTACGAGCAGTACTTC. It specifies CASSLIPTRSATYEQYF.

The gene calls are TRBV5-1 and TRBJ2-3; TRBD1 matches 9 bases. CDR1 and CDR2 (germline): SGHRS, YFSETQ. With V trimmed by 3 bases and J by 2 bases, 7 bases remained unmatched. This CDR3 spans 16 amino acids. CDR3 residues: CASSSYWDRATDTQYF. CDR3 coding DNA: TGCGCCAGCAGCTCCTATTGGGACAGGGCCACAGATACGCAGTATTTT.

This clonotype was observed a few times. The CDR3 sequence is CASSLTIWTDPSTDTQYF. CDR3 nucleotide sequence: TGTGCCAGCAGCTTAACGATTTGGACAGACCCTAGCACAGATACGCAGTATTTT. The V gene is TRBV5-8, the J gene TRBJ2-3, with a possible D match to TRBD1 (6 bases). Trimming took 2 bases from V and 0 from J, leaving 19 bases between them. The germline V gene encodes CDR1 SGHTS and CDR2 YDEGEE. The CDR3 consists of 18 residues.

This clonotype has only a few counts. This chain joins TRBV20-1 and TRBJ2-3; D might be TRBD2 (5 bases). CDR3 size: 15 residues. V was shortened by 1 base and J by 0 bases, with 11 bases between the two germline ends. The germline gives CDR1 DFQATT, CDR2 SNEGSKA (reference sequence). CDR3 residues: CSARVERTSTDTQYF. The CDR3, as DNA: TGCAGTGCTAGAGTGGAAAGGACTAGCACAGATACGCAGTATTTT.

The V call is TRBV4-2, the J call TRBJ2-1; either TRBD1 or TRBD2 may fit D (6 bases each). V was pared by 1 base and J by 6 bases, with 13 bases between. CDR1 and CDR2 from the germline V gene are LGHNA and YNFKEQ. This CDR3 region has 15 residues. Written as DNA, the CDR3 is TGTGCCAGCAGCCAAGGTCCGGGGGCGAGCAATGAGCAGTTCTTC. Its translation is CASSQGPGASNEQFF.

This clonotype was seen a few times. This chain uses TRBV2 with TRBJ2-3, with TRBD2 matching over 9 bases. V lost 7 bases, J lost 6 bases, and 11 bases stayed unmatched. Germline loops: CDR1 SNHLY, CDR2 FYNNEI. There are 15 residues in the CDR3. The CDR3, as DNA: TGTGCCAGCAAGGGGCGGGAGGGCCCCCCGGATACGCAGTATTTT. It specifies CASKGREGPPDTQYF.

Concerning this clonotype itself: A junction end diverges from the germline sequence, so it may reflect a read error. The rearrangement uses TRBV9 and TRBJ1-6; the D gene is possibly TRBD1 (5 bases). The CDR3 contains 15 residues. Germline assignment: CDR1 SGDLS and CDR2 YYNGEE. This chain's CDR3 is CAGSVGDGSYSPLHF. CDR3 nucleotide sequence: TGTGCCGGCAGCGTAGGGGACGGGTCTTATTCACCCCTCCACTTT.

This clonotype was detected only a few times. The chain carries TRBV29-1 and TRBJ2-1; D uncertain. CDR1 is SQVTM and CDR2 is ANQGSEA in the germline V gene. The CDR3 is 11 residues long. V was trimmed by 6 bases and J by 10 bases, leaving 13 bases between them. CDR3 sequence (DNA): TGCAGCGTCTACTCCGGACCCGAGCAGTTCTTC. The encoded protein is CSVYSGPEQFF.

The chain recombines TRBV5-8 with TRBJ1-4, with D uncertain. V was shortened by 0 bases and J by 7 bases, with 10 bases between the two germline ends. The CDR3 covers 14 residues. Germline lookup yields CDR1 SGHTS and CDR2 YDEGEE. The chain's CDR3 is CASSLVWGSEKLFF. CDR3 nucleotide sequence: TGTGCCAGCAGCTTGGTCTGGGGAAGTGAAAAACTGTTTTTT.